This T cell receptor (beta chain) is drawn from a study of blood T cell repertoires in COVID-19. Germline CDR1 LGHDT, CDR2 YNNKEL (reference sequence). V was pared by 1 base and J by 10 bases, with 10 bases between. The CDR3 sequence is 12 residues long. Produced via immunoSEQ multiplex PCR; TCRdb's table is partial and in-frame only. The table shows hundreds of thousands of clones, with approximately 87% occurring only once. The TCR originated in a woman aged 45-65 years who had recovered from COVID-19. The chain combines TRBV3-1 (or the pseudogene TRBV3-2) with TRBJ1-2; D gene unclear. The specimen was PBMCs or T cells enriched from blood (not recorded which). DNA of the CDR3: TGTGCCAGCAGCCAAGCCGCGGGAGACTACACCTTC. Its translation is CASSQAAGDYTF.